This TCR beta chain was sequenced in a study of shared clonotypes between healthy human individuals. The CDR3 spans 13 residues. Germline assignment: CDR1 MNHNS and CDR2 SASEGT. V shed 8 bases and J 2 bases; nucleotides not matched to a gene: 5. The assay was immunoSEQ multiplex PCR, and TCRdb's table has in-frame clones only and misses some. The sample records about 330,000 clones, about nine tenths being singletons. This clone turned up a few times. This chain links TRBV6-1 with TRBJ2-7, with 8 bases lining up with TRBD1. The specimen was memory CD8+ T cells sorted from blood. Stated subset: CD45RO+ cells pooled with CCR7-negative TemRA cells. This TCR derives from a man aged 18 to 30 in good health. In nucleotides, the CDR3 is TGTGCCAGCCGCGGACAGGGCGCCTACGAGCAGTACTTC. Its translation: CASRGQGAYEQYF.